The clone carrying this T cell receptor (beta chain) has a handful of counts. This sample was taken from a study of blood T cell repertoires in COVID-19. Whole-study context: COVID-19 samples from acute and convalescent phases originated in the United States, Italy and Spain. T cells, B-cell-depleted T cells, or PBMCs supplied cDNA or gDNA.

Enrolment of Seattle patients took place during active infection, and they were followed longitudinally. Germline CDR1 and CDR2: GTSNPN and SVGIG (reference sequence). V gave up 2 bases and J gave up 4 bases, with 5 bases separating them. There are 11 residues in the CDR3. Data came from immunoSEQ multiplex PCR; TCRdb stores just in-frame clones and leaves some out. The table includes 200,000 to 250,000 clones, roughly four fifths detected once. The sample taken for sequencing was peripheral blood. The clonotype comes from a woman older than 75 with COVID-19, enrolled during active disease. The chain recombines TRBV30 with TRBJ1-2; D not certain. CDR3 sequence: CAWSPVYGYTF. CDR3 bases: TGTGCCTGGAGTCCCGTCTATGGCTACACCTTC.